This passage covers 9 T cell receptor beta chains from one sample sequenced in a study of blood T cell repertoires in COVID-19. This table comes from immunoSEQ multiplex PCR, and its TCRdb copy is limited to in-frame clones, with some not included. Of approximately 440,000 clones in the sample, approximately 90% were seen once. Sequencing input: PBMCs or T cells enriched from blood (not recorded which). The receptors here all came from a woman between 18 and 29 years old who had recovered from COVID-19.

The CDR3 region is CASSLIGTGRLMDSPLHF. In DNA form, the CDR3 reads TGTGCCAGCAGCTTAATAGGGACAGGGAGGCTCATGGATTCACCCCTCCACTTT. This chain links TRBV11-2 with TRBJ1-6; 9 bases are a match to TRBD1. The length of the CDR3 is 18 residues. The V gene end was trimmed by 2 bases and the J gene end by 8 bases; junction bases not matched to a gene: 13. CDR1 and CDR2 from the germline V gene are SGHAT and FQNNGV.

J is TRBJ2-5 and V is TRBV6-5; D is unclear. Germline V gives CDR1 MNHEY, CDR2 SVGAGI. CDR3 length equals 12 residues. V shed 2 bases and J shed 5 bases, with 6 bases lying between them. In nucleotides, the CDR3 is TGTGCCAGCAGTTACCCTCGGGAGACCCAGTACTTC. Protein: CASSYPRETQYF.

The genes are TRBV6-2 or TRBV6-3 and TRBJ2-5; 8 bases are shared with TRBD2. Per germline, CDR1 MNHEY and CDR2 SVGEGT. V was pared by 2 bases and J by 4 bases, with 9 bases of the junction left unmatched. The CDR3 has 16 residues. The CDR3 bases are TGTGCCAGCAGTTACCCGGTCGGGGGGGCCGGAGAGACCCAGTACTTC. Amino acids: CASSYPVGGAGETQYF.

The chain joins TRBV5-1 to TRBJ1-1, with a tentative D call TRBD1 (5 bases). V dropped 4 bases and J dropped 3 bases, with 19 bases sitting between them. The CDR3 totals 16 residues. Germline assignment: CDR1 SGHRS and CDR2 YFSETQ. CDR3 residues: CASSPGGSGLDTEAFF. In nucleotides, the CDR3 is TGCGCCAGCAGCCCGGGTGGTTCAGGGTTGGACACTGAAGCTTTCTTT.

This chain connects TRBV3-1 (or the pseudogene TRBV3-2) to TRBJ1-5; TRBD1 aligns across 8 bases. Germline assignment: CDR1 LGHDT and CDR2 YNNKEL (reference sequence). V dropped 4 bases and J dropped 7; count of bases not matched to a gene: 6. CDR3 size: 14 residues. CDR3 in amino acids: CASSRGQGQQPQHF. DNA of the CDR3: TGTGCCAGCAGCCGCGGACAGGGTCAACAGCCCCAGCATTTT.

This sequence joins TRBV29-1 and TRBJ2-3; tentatively, D is TRBD2 (5 bases). Germline CDR1 and CDR2: SQVTM and ANQGSEA. CDR3 size: 13 residues. The V end lost 4 bases, the J end lost 2 bases, and 10 bases lay between the germline ends. This CDR3 reads CSVGLNPTDTQYF. The CDR3 nucleotides are TGCAGCGTTGGACTAAACCCCACAGATACGCAGTATTTT.

The CDR3 region has the DNA TGTGCCAGCAGCGTTTTCCCGGGGGGTATGGGCTATGGCTACACCTTC. This encodes CASSVFPGGMGYGYTF. The chain carries TRBV7-2 and TRBJ1-2; D perhaps matches TRBD1 (5 bases). CDR3 length equals 16 residues. Germline V gene data show CDR1 as SGHTA and CDR2 as FQGNSA. Trimming stripped 5 bases from V and 4 bases from J, with 20 bases between.

The V call is TRBV14, the J call TRBJ2-1; 7 nucleotides match TRBD2. The CDR3 spans 18 residues. Germline V lookup: CDR1 SGHDN, CDR2 FVKESK. Trimming at V came to 5 bases and at J to 1 base, leaving 14 bases not matched to a gene. The CDR3 nucleotides read TGTGCCAGCAGCTCTCTAGCGTACGGGGGGAGGTCCTACAATGAGCAGTTCTTC. Protein sequence: CASSSLAYGGRSYNEQFF.

The CDR3 bases are TGTGCCAGCAGAGAGAGACAGGGGGCTTCACCCCTCCACTTT. This encodes CASRERQGASPLHF. This rearrangement joins TRBV5-8 to TRBJ1-6, with 10 bases lining up with TRBD1. The CDR3 has 14 residues. V lost 5 bases to trimming and J lost 9 bases; unmatched junction nucleotides: 5. Germline V gene lookup returns CDR1 SGHTS and CDR2 YDEGEE.